What follows describes a single TCR beta chain. Antigen: not known. There are 13 residues in the CDR3. CDR1 is SQVTM, CDR2 ANQGSEA, per germline. V lost 6 bases and J lost 2; bases outside the gene matches: 6. The PCR ran on 60 Vbeta and 13 Jbeta primers. Some clones are missing from TCRdb's copy, which holds only in-frame ones; the method was immunoSEQ multiplex PCR. This sample has about 200,000 clones, with 82% found just once. This sample is part of a study of cytomegalovirus exposure and HLA in healthy donors. Study details: There were about 86 million unique TCRs (from HLA-typed donors) in an early data release.

Whole-study findings and limits: The investigators catalogued 150 to 200 TCR beta chains as cytomegalovirus-associated.

The genes are TRBV29-1 and TRBJ1-1, with TRBD1 matching over 7 bases. What was sequenced was PBMCs. The TCR was taken from a woman in her 40s in good health and CMV-seronegative. CDR3 DNA sequence: TGCAGCGTGAAAGGGACAGCTAACACTGAAGCTTTCTTT. This translates into CSVKGTANTEAFF. Using reference TRBV29-1 and TRBJ1-1 for the parts outside the CDR3, the full variable domain is SAVISQKPSRDICQRGTSLTIQCQVDSQVTMMFWYRQQPGQSLTLIATANQGSEATYESGFVIDKFPISRPNLTFSTLTVSNMSPEDSSIYLCSVKGTANTEAFFGQGTRLTVV.